The T cell receptor beta chain described here comes from a study of control samples from healthy donors and cancer patients. This CDR3 comprises 15 residues. Germline V gene sequence: CDR1 MDHEN, CDR2 SYDVKM. V dropped 4 bases and J dropped 5 bases, with 17 bases sitting between them. Generated by immunoSEQ multiplex PCR, the TCRdb table keeps only in-frame clones and is missing some. In the table there are 100,000 to 150,000 clones, approximately 89% of which are singletons. The gene calls are TRBV28 and TRBJ2-5, with a possible D match to TRBD1 (5 bases). The sequence was collected from a man aged 50 to 60 with head and neck cancer. Sequencing input: PBMCs. CDR3 DNA: TGTGCCAGCAGTTCCTCGGGCAGGGATCCGGAGACCCAGTACTTC. This encodes CASSSSGRDPETQYF.